A selection of T cell receptor beta chains follows, all from one sample in a study of blood T cells in healthy people across ages. One entry per CDR3 protein, called by TCRdb with MiXCR from the 5' RACE reads. The data contain under 1,100,000 distinct CDR3 sequences, roughly 24% of them singletons. These data were also reused for a study on T cells of mothers and their children.

Sequencing input: blood. All receptors come from a girl aged 2 to 10 in good health. The conserved cysteine and the conserved F or W are not part of the CDR3 here. The order of the fields is V gene, J gene, clone size, CDR3 protein. The listing skips clone size in some rows; elsewhere it reads once, few, many or a size class.

v_call: TRBV13
j_call: TRBJ2-7
clone_size: NA
cdr3_aa: ASSPGRGFYEQY

v_call: TRBV6-2/TRBV6-3
j_call: TRBJ2-5
clone_size: NA
cdr3_aa: ASSRPTGGLTQETQY

v_call: TRBV12-3/TRBV12-4
j_call: TRBJ2-5
clone_size: NA
cdr3_aa: ASSLTDGRETQY

v_call: TRBV21-1
j_call: TRBJ2-7
clone_size: NA
cdr3_aa: ASSIGTSGSDEEQY

v_call: TRBV12-3/TRBV12-4
j_call: TRBJ2-5
clone_size: NA
cdr3_aa: ASRSGTSKETQY

v_call: TRBV6-5
j_call: TRBJ1-1
clone_size: few
cdr3_aa: ASSYSTGTPLTEAF

v_call: TRBV29-1
j_call: TRBJ2-7
clone_size: NA
cdr3_aa: SVDLGQGAYEQY

v_call: TRBV7-9
j_call: TRBJ2-1
clone_size: few
cdr3_aa: ASEGRPYNEQF

v_call: TRBV14
j_call: TRBJ2-7
clone_size: NA
cdr3_aa: ASSDSATYEQY

v_call: TRBV10-3
j_call: TRBJ2-2
clone_size: NA
cdr3_aa: AISVQNTGELF

v_call: TRBV2
j_call: TRBJ1-6
clone_size: NA
cdr3_aa: ASKVPGTGSSPLH